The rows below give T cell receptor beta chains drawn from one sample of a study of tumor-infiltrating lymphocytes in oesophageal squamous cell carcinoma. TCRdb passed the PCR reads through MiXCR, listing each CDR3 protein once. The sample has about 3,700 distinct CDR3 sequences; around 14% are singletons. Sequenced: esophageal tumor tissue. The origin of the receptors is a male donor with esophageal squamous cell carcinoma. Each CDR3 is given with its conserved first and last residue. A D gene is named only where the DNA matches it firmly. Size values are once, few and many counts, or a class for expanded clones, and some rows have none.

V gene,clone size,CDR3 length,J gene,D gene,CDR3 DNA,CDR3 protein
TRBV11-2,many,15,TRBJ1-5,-,TGTGCCAGCAGCTTAGATACCGGGGCGCGGGAGCCCCAGCATTTT,CASSLDTGAREPQHF
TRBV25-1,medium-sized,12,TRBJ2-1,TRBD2,TGTGCCAGCAGTGAAGGAGCGGGGGAGCAGTTCTTC,CASSEGAGEQFF
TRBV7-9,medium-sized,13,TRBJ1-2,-,TGTGCCAGCAGCCACCAGGGGAACTATGGCTACACCTTC,CASSHQGNYGYTF
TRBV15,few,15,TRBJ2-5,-,TGTGCCACCAGCAGAGACGCCGCCGAGGGAGAGACCCAGTACTTC,CATSRDAAEGETQYF
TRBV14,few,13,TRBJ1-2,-,TGTGCCAGCAGTCACGAGGGGAGCCTAAGCTACACCTTC,CASSHEGSLSYTF
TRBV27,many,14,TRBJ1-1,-,TGTGCCAGCAGTCCTCGAACAGGGAGGTTTGAAGCTTTCTTT,CASSPRTGRFEAFF
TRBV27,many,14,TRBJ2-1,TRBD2,TGTGCCAGCTCGAGCGGGGGGGTTTACAATGAGCAGTTCTTC,CASSSGGVYNEQFF
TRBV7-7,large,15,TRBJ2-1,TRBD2,TGTGCTAGCAGCGTCGGGACTAGCGGATACAATGAGCAGTTCTTC,CASSVGTSGYNEQFF
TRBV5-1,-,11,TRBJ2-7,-,TGCGCCAGCAGCTCCCGGGACGAGCAGTACTTC,CASSSRDEQYF
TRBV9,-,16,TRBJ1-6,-,TGTGCCAGCAGCGTAGATGGGGCTCCGGGGAATTCACCCCTCCACTTT,CASSVDGAPGNSPLHF
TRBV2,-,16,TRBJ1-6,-,TGTGCCAGCAGTTCCTCCGGGACTTCCTATAATTCACCCCTCCACTTC,CASSSSGTSYNSPLHF
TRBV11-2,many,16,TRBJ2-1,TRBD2,TGTGCCAGCAGCTTAGGAGCGGGGAGCTCCTACAATGAGCAGTTCTTC,CASSLGAGSSYNEQFF
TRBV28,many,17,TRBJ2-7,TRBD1,TGTGCCAGCAGTTTACGGGACAGGGTTGTTGGTTTCCACGAGCAGTACTTC,CASSLRDRVVGFHEQYF
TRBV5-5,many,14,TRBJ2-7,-,TGTGCCAGCAGCCAAAGGGAGGGGGCCGGCGAGCAGTACTTC,CASSQREGAGEQYF
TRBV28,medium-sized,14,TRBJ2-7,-,TGTGCCAGCAGTTTAGTCGCTCGAGGTGACGAGCAGTACTTC,CASSLVARGDEQYF
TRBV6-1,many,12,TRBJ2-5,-,TGTGCCAGCGTTGCGTACCAAGAGACCCAGTACTTC,CASVAYQETQYF
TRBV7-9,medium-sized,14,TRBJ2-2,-,TGTGCCAGCAGCGGCCGACTACTCACCGGGGAGCTGTTTTTT,CASSGRLLTGELFF
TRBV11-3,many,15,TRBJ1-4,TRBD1,TGTGCCAGCAGTACCCAGGGGGCGTCCGGTGAAAAACTGTTTTTT,CASSTQGASGEKLFF
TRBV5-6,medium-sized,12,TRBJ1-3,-,TGTGCCAGCCGAAAGACTGGAAACACCATATATTTT,CASRKTGNTIYF
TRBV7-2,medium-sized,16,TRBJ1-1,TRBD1,TGTGCCAGCAGCTTGACAGGGTTTCTGGGGGGCACTGAAGCTTTCTTT,CASSLTGFLGGTEAFF
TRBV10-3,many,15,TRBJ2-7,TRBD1,TGTGCCATCAGCTCACCCGGGACAGGGTCCTACGAGCAGTACTTC,CAISSPGTGSYEQYF
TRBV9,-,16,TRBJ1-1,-,TGTGCCAGCGCCTTGACCCCGGGACAACAGAACACTGAAGCTTTCTTT,CASALTPGQQNTEAFF
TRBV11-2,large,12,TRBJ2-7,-,TGTGCCAGCAGCTCCGGGGACTACGAGCAGTACTTC,CASSSGDYEQYF
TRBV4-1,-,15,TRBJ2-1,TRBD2,TGCGCCAGCAGCCAAATGAGCGGGGACTACAATGAGCAGTTCTTC,CASSQMSGDYNEQFF